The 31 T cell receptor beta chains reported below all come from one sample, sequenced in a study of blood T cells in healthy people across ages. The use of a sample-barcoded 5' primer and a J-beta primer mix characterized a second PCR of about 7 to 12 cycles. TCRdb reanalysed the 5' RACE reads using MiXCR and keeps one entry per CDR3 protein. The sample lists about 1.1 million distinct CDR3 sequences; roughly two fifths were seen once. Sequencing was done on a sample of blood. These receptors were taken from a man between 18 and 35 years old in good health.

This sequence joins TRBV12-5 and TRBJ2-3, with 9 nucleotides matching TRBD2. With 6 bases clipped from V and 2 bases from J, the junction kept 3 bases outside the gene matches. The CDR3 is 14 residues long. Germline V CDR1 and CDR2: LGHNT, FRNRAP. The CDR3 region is CASGRGGPTDTQYF. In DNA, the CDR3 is TGTGCTAGTGGGCGGGGGGGACCCACAGATACGCAGTATTTT. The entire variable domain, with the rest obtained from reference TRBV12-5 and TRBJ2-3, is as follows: DARVTQTPRHKVTEMGQEVTMRCQPILGHNTVFWYRQTMMQGLELLAYFRNRAPLDDSGMPKDRFSAEMPDATLATLKIQPSEPRDSAVYFCASGRGGPTDTQYFGPGTRLTVL.

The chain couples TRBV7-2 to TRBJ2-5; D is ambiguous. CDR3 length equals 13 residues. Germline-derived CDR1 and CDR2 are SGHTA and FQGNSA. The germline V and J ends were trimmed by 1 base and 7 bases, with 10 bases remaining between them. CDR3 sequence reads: CTSSLGVSLTQYF. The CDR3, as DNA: TGTACCAGCAGCTTAGGAGTTAGCCTGACCCAGTACTTC. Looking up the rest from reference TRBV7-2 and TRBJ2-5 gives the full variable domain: GAGVSQSPSNKVTEKGKDVELRCDPISGHTALYWYRQSLGQGLEFLIYFQGNSAPDKSGLPSDRFSAERTGGSVSTLTIQRTQQEDSAVYLCTSSLGVSLTQYFGPGTRLLVL.

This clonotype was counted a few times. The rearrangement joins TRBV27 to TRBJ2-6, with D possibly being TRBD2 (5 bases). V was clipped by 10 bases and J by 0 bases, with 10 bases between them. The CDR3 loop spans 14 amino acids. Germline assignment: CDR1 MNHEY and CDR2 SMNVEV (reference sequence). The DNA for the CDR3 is TGTGCCACCGGGGTATCCTCTGGGGCCAACGTCCTGACTTTC. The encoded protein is CATGVSSGANVLTF.

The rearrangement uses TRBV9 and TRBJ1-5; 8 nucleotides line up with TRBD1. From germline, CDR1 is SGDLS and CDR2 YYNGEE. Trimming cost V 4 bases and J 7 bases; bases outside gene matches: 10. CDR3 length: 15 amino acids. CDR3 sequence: CASSLGQDNRQPQHF. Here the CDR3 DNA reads TGTGCCAGCAGCCTGGGACAGGATAACCGCCAGCCCCAGCATTTT.

The CDR3 nucleotides are TGTGCCAGCAGCCTAAGGACGGATTACACCGGGGAGCTGTTTTTT. It is translated as CASSLRTDYTGELFF. The chain has TRBV11-1 and TRBJ2-2; D gene uncertain. Germline CDR1 SGHAT, CDR2 FQDESV (reference sequence). The CDR3 runs 15 residues. The V gene lost 5 bases and the J gene lost 3 bases, with 13 bases spanning the gap.

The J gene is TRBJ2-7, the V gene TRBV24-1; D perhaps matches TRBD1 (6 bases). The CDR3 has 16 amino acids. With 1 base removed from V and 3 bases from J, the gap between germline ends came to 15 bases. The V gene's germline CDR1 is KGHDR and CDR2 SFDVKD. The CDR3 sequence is CATSDFFRGRGYEQYF. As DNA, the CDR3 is TGTGCCACCAGTGATTTTTTCAGGGGCAGGGGCTACGAGCAGTACTTC.

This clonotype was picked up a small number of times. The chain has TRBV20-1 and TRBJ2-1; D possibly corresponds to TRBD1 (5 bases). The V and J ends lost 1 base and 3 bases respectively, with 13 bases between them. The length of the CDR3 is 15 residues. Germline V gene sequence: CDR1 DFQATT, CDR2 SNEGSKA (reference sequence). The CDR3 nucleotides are TGCAGTGCTAGAGTCCAGGACAACAACTACAATGAGCAGTTCTTC. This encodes CSARVQDNNYNEQFF.

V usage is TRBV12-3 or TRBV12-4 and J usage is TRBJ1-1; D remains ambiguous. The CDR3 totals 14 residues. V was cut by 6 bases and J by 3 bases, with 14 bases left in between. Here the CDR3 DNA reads TGTGCCAGCAGCCGACCTGTCCTTGACACTGAAGCTTTCTTT. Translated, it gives CASSRPVLDTEAFF.

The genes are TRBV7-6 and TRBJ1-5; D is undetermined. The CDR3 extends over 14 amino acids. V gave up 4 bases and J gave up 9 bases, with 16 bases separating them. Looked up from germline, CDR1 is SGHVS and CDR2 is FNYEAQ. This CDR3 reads CASSSEGGVRPQHF. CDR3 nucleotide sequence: TGTGCCAGCAGCTCCGAGGGTGGGGTTCGGCCCCAGCATTTT.

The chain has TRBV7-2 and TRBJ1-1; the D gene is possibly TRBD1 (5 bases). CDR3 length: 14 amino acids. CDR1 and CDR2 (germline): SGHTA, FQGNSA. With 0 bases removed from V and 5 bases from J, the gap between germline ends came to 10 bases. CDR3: CASSLASWGTEAFF. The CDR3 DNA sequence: TGTGCCAGCAGCTTAGCCAGTTGGGGGACTGAAGCTTTCTTT.

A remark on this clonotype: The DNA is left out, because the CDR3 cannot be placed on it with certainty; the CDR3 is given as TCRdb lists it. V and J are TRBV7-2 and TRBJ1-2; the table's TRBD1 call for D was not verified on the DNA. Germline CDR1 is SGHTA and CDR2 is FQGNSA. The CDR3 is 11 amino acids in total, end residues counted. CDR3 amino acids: CASGFGAGYTF.

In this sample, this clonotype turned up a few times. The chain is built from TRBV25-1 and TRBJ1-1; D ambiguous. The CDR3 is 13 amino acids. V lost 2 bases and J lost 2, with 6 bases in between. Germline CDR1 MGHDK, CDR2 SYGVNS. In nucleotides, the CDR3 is TGTGCCAGCAGTGAAAGCAAAAACACTGAAGCTTTCTTT. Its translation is CASSESKNTEAFF.

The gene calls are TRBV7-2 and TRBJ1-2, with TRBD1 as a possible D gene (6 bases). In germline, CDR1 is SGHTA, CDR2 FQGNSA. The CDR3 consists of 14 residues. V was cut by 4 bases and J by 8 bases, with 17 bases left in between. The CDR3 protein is CASSSWGGVWGYTF. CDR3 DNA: TGTGCCAGCAGCTCTTGGGGGGGCGTGTGGGGCTACACCTTC.

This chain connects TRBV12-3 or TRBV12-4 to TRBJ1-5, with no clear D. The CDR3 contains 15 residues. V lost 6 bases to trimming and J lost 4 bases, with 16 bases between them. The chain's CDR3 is CASSAPGRLNQPQHF. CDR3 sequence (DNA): TGTGCCAGCAGCGCACCCGGGAGATTAAATCAGCCCCAGCATTTT.

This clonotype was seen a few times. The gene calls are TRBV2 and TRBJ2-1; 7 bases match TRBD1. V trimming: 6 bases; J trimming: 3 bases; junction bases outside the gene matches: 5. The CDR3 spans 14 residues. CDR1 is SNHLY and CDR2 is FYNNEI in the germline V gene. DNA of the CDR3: TGTGCCAGCAGCGTCGGACAGGACTACAATGAGCAGTTCTTC. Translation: CASSVGQDYNEQFF.

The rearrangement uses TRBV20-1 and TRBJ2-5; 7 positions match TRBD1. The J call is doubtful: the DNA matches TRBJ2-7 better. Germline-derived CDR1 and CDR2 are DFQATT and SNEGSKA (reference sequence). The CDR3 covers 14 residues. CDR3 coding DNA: TGCAGTGCTAGCCCCATCGCAGGGGGAGACGAGCAGTACTTC. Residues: CSASPIAGGDEQYF.

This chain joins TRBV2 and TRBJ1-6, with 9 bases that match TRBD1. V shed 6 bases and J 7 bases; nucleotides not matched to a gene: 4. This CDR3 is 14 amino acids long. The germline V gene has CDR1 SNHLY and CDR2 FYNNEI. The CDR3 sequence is CASRTGTGNSPLHF. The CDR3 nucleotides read TGTGCCAGCAGGACCGGGACAGGGAATTCACCCCTCCACTTT.

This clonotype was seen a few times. The CDR3 DNA follows: TGTGCCAGCAGCCTGGGACAGACGCGAGAAGCTTTCTTT. It specifies CASSLGQTREAFF. The V and J genes are TRBV12-3 or TRBV12-4 and TRBJ1-1; the match to TRBD1 covers 7 bases. The ends lost 6 bases at V and 8 bases at J; junction bases unmatched: 9. The length of the CDR3 is 13 residues.

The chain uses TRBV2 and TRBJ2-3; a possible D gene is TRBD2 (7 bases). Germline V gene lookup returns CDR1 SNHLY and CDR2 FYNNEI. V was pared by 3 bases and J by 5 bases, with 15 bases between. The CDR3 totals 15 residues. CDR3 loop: CASSDWGGLRDTQYF. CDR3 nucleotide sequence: TGTGCCAGCAGTGATTGGGGGGGCTTGAGAGATACGCAGTATTTT. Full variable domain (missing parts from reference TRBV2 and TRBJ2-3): EPEVTQTPSHQVTQMGQEVILRCVPISNHLYFYWYRQILGQKVEFLVSFYNNEISEKSEIFDDQFSVERPDGSNFTLKIRSTKLEDSAMYFCASSDWGGLRDTQYFGPGTRLTVL.

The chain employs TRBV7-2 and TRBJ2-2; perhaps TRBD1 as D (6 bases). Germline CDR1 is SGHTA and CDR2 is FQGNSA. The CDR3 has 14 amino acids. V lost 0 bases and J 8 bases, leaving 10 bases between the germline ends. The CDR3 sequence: CASSLAYREGELFF. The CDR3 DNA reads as TGTGCCAGCAGCTTAGCCTACAGGGAGGGGGAGCTGTTTTTT.

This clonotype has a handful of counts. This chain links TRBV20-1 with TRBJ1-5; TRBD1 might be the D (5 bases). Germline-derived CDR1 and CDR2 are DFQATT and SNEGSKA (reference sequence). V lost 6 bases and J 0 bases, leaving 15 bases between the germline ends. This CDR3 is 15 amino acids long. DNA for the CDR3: TGCAGTGCCGACAGAATCGATTATAGCAATCAGCCCCAGCATTTT. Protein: CSADRIDYSNQPQHF.

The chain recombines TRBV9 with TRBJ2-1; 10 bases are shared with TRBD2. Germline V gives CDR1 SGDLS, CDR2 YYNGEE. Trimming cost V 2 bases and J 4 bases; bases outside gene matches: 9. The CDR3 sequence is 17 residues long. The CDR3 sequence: CASSVSSSGGKYNEQFF. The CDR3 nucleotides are TGTGCCAGCAGCGTTTCGTCTAGCGGGGGAAAATACAATGAGCAGTTCTTC.

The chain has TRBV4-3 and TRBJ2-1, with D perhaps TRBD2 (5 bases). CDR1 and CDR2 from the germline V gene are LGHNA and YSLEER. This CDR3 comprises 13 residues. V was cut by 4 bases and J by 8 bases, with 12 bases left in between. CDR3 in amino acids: CASSPRAVDEQFF. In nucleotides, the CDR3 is TGCGCCAGCAGCCCGAGGGCCGTAGATGAGCAGTTCTTC.

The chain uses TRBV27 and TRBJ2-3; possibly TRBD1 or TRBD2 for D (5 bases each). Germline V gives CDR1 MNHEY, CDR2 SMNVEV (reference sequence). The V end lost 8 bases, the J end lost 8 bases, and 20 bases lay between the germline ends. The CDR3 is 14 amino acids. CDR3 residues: CASSTGQPRGTQYF. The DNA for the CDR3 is TGTGCCAGCTCTACGGGGCAGCCAAGAGGTACGCAGTATTTT.

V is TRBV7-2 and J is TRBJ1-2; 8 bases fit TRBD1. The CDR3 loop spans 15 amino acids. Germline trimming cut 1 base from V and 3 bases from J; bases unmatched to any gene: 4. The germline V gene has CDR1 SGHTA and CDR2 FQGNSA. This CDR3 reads CASSLETGVDYGYTF. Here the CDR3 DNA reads TGTGCCAGCAGCTTAGAGACAGGGGTAGACTATGGCTACACCTTC.

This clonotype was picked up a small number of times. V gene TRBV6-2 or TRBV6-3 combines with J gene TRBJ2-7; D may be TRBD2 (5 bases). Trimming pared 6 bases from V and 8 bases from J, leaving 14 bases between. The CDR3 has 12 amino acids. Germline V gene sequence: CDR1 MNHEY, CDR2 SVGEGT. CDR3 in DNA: TGTGCCAGCAGCCTCCGGGGTCTGAAGCAGTACTTC. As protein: CASSLRGLKQYF.

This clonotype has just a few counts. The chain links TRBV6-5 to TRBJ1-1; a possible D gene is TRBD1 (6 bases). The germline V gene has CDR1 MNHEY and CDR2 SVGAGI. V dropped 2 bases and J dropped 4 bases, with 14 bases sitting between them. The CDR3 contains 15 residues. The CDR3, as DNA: TGTGCCAGCAGTTACCGTCAAGGGGGTAGCACTGAAGCTTTCTTT. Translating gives CASSYRQGGSTEAFF.

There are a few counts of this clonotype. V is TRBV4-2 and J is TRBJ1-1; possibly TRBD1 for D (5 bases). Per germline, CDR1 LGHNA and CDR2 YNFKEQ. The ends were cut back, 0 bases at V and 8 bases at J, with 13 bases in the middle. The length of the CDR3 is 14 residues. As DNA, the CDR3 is TGTGCCAGCAGCCAAGATCCGTTTGGGACGGAAGCTTTCTTT. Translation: CASSQDPFGTEAFF.

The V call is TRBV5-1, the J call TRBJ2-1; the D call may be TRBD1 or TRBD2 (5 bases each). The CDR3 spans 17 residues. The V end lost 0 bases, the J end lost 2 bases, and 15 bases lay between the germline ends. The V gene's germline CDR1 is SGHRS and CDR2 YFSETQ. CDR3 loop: CASSLVRGDGPYNEQFF. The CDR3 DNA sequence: TGCGCCAGCAGCTTGGTTCGAGGGGATGGGCCCTACAATGAGCAGTTCTTC.

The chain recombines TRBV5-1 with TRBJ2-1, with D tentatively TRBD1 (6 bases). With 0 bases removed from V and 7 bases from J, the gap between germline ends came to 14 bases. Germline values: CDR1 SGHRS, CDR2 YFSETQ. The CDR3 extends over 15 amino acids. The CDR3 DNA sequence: TGCGCCAGCAGCTTGGACAGGGAAGTTACGAATGAGCAGTTCTTC. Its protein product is CASSLDREVTNEQFF.

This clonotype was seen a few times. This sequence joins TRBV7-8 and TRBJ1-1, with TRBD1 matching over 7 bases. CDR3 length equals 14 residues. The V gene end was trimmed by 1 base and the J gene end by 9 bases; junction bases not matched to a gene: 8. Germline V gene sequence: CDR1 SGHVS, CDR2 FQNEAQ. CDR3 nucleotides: TGTGCCAGCAGCTTAGAGGGACAGTCGCGGAAAGCTTTCTTT. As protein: CASSLEGQSRKAFF.